Listed below are T cell receptor beta chains from one sample, sequenced in a study of T-cell reconstitution after alpha-beta-depleted transplantation in children. TCRdb processed the PCR reads anew with MiXCR; each CDR3 protein has one entry. Of about 230,000 distinct CDR3 sequences listed, more than 7.5% are singletons. The source was PBMCs from the stem cell graft donor, collected from the stem cell graft. The receptors shown here come from a human donor who donated a stem cell graft to a child with SCID. Both conserved end residues are part of each CDR3. D genes are given only for firm matches. Size tells how often a clone was seen (once, few, many) or the class of an expanded clone, and some rows leave it out.

d_gene,j_gene,abundance,v_gene,CDR3nt,CDR3aa
.,TRBJ1-4,many,TRBV25-1,TGTGCCAGCAGCGAGGACCCGGTGGAGTACGGTCAACTGTTTTTT,CASSEDPVEYGQLFF
TRBD2,TRBJ2-1,many,TRBV20-1,TGCAGTGCTACAAAAGCGGGGGAGCAGTTCTTC,CSATKAGEQFF
.,TRBJ2-2,once,TRBV29-1,TGCAGCGTCCGTCCGCCGAACACCGGGGAGCTGTTTTTT,CSVRPPNTGELFF
.,TRBJ1-2,many,TRBV7-2,TGTGCCAGCAGCTGGGACCCAGGAAGGGACTATGGCTACACCTTC,CASSWDPGRDYGYTF
.,TRBJ2-3,many,TRBV20-1,TGCAGTGCTAGGGGGGAACGTGGGGCTAGTACAGATACGCAGTATTTT,CSARGERGASTDTQYF
.,TRBJ2-7,many,TRBV2,TGTGCCAGCAGTGAAGTTGACGAGCAGTACTTC,CASSEVDEQYF
.,TRBJ2-3,.,TRBV20-1,TGCAGTGCTACTGACAGTCTTCAAAGCACAGATACGCAGTATTTT,CSATDSLQSTDTQYF
.,TRBJ2-1,many,TRBV12-3/TRBV12-4,TGTGCCAGCAGTTCAAGGCATGGGGACTCACCCAATGAGCAGTTCTTC,CASSSRHGDSPNEQFF
.,TRBJ2-3,many,TRBV4-2,TGTGCCAGCAGCCAAGGCCAGGGAGGTGGGGATACGCAGTATTTT,CASSQGQGGGDTQYF
.,TRBJ1-2,.,TRBV18,TGTGCCAGCTCACCACGCGATGGAGGGGCTCGACGCGGCTACACCTTC,CASSPRDGGARRGYTF
.,TRBJ2-2,many,TRBV28,TGTGCCAGCAGTTTAGAGACCGGGGAGCTGTTTTTT,CASSLETGELFF
.,TRBJ2-7,few,TRBV25-1,TGTGCCAGCAGTGAATATGAAAAGTCTAGCCCCGAGCAGTACTTC,CASSEYEKSSPEQYF
.,TRBJ1-5,many,TRBV6-2/TRBV6-3,TGTGCCAGCAGTGAGCCCTACAGAAATCAGCCCCAGCATTTT,CASSEPYRNQPQHF